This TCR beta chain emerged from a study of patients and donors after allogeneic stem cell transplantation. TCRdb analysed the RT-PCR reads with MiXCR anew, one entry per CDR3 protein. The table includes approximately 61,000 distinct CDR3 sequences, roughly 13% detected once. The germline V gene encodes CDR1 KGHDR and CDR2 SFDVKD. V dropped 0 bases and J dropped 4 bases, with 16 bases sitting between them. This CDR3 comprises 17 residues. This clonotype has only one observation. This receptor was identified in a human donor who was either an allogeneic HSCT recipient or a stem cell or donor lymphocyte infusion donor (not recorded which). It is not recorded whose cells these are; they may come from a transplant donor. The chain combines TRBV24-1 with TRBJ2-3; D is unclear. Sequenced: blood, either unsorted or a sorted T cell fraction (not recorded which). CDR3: CATSDLRPPANADTQYF. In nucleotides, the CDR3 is TGTGCCACCAGTGATTTGAGGCCCCCGGCCAACGCAGATACGCAGTATTTT.